This T cell receptor (beta chain) stems from a study of cytomegalovirus exposure and HLA in healthy donors. To note about this clone: Its antigen remains unknown.

Primers: 60 Vbeta forward and 13 Jbeta reverse. The repertoire was sequenced with immunoSEQ multiplex PCR; TCRdb's copy has only in-frame clones and lacks some. The sample holds approximately 75,000 clones. V shed 3 bases and J 0 bases; nucleotides not matched to a gene: 12. This CDR3 is built from 20 residues. Germline V gene data show CDR1 as MNHNS and CDR2 as SASEGT. Study-wide findings and caveats: Across HLA loci, a later analysis found differing TCR association rates, with DRB1 most and HLA-C fewest.

The sequenced material came from PBMCs. The receptor was isolated from a boy younger than 18 in good health and CMV-seronegative. The V and J genes are TRBV6-1 and TRBJ1-6, with 9 bases lining up with TRBD1. In nucleotides, the CDR3 is TGTGCCAGCAGTGACCGAGTGCCTGGACAGGGGAGCTCCTATAATTCACCCCTCCACTTT. Translated, it gives CASSDRVPGQGSSYNSPLHF.